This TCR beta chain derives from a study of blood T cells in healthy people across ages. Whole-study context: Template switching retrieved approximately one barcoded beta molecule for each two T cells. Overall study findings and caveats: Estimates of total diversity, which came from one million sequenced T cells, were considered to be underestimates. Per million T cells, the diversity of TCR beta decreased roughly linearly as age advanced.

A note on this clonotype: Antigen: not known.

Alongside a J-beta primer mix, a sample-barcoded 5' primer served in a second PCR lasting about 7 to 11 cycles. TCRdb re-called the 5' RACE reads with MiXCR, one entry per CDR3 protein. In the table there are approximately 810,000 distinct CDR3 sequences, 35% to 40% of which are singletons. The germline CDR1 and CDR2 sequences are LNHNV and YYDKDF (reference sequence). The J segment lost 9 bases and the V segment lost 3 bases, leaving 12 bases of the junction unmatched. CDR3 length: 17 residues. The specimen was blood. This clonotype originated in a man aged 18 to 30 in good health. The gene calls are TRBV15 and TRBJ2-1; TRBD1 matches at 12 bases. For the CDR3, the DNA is TGTGCCACCAGCAGCAATCCGGGACAGGGGGCGAAGGCTGAGCAGTTCTTC. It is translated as CATSSNPGQGAKAEQFF.